A single sample is the source of the 19 T cell receptor beta chains below, sequenced in a study of cytomegalovirus exposure and HLA in healthy donors. Profiled with immunoSEQ multiplex PCR; TCRdb holds only in-frame clones, not every one. The sample records about 60,000 clones, over 85% being singletons. The sequencing sample was made of PBMCs. The source is a young woman in good health and CMV-seronegative.

This sequence joins TRBV2 and TRBJ2-7; D unresolved. The CDR3 has 14 residues. From germline, CDR1 is SNHLY and CDR2 FYNNEI. Trimming cost V 3 bases and J 10 bases, with 19 bases left between them. In DNA, the CDR3 is TGTGCCAGCAGTGAGCTTCTAACAGAGTACGGTCAGTACTTC. This encodes CASSELLTEYGQYF.

The chain has TRBV6-6 and TRBJ2-7, with TRBD1 matching 8 bases. The V segment lost 6 bases and the J segment 3 bases; nucleotides outside the gene matches: 7. Germline V CDR1 and CDR2: MNHNY, SVGAGI (reference sequence). The length of the CDR3 is 14 residues. The CDR3 loop is CASRDRVDRYEQYF. The CDR3 coding sequence is TGTGCCAGCAGGGACAGGGTTGATCGCTACGAGCAGTACTTC.

The V call is TRBV7-2, the J call TRBJ2-1, with 10 nucleotides matching TRBD2. This CDR3 comprises 16 residues. Germline loops: CDR1 SGHTA, CDR2 FQGNSA. J lost 4 bases, V lost 4 bases, and 7 bases had no gene match. The CDR3 sequence: CASSSLGSGGYNEQFF. In nucleotides, the CDR3 is TGTGCCAGCAGCTCCCTTGGTAGCGGGGGGTACAATGAGCAGTTCTTC.

V and J are TRBV5-8 and TRBJ2-1; tentatively, D is TRBD1 (6 bases). V lost 3 bases and J 8 bases, leaving 15 bases between the germline ends. The CDR3 extends over 14 amino acids. Germline V gene sequence: CDR1 SGHTS, CDR2 YDEGEE. The CDR3 DNA sequence: TGTGCCAGCAGCTCCAGGGACACCCTCTATGAGCAGTTCTTC. Translation: CASSSRDTLYEQFF.

The CDR3 nucleotides are TGTGCCAGTAGAAGCGGGAGAAACACTGAAGCTTTCTTT. Its protein product is CASRSGRNTEAFF. The chain joins TRBV19 to TRBJ1-1; D gene ambiguous. The CDR3 contains 13 residues. V was trimmed by 6 bases and J by 2 bases, leaving 10 bases between them. CDR1 LNHDA and CDR2 SQIVND come from the germline V gene (reference sequence).

V gene TRBV6-5 combines with J gene TRBJ1-6, with D possibly matching TRBD1 (6 bases). There are 16 residues in the CDR3. V was cut by 2 bases and J by 0 bases, with 8 bases left in between. CDR1 and CDR2 from the germline V gene are MNHEY and SVGAGI. CDR3 bases: TGTGCCAGCAGTTACGGCAGGGGCTCCTATAATTCACCCCTCCACTTT. Protein product: CASSYGRGSYNSPLHF.

The chain joins TRBV7-5 to TRBJ2-7; TRBD2 reflects the table's D call only, with no check against the DNA. TRBV7-5 is described as a pseudogene. The CDR3 spans 18 residues. The CDR3 DNA reads TGTGTCAGAAGCCGGAGCGGGGCATTTAACCATAGCTCCTACGAGCAGTACTTC. Protein sequence: CVRSRSGAFNHSSYEQYF.

The V call is TRBV27, the J call TRBJ1-2, with 12 positions matching TRBD1. Germline V gives CDR1 MNHEY, CDR2 SMNVEV (reference sequence). The CDR3 loop spans 17 amino acids. The V gene end was trimmed by 4 bases and the J gene end by 7 bases; junction bases not matched to a gene: 13. CDR3 bases: TGTGCCAGCAGTTCGGGGGGAGGGACAGGGGGCGCGGGTGGCTACACCTTC. It specifies CASSSGGGTGGAGGYTF.

This chain links TRBV7-9 with TRBJ1-3; 7 nucleotides agree with TRBD1. Germline CDR1 reads SEHNR; CDR2 reads FQNEAQ (reference sequence). Losses at the gene ends were 3 bases for V and 0 bases for J; bases not matched to a gene: 2. The CDR3 has 15 residues. In DNA form, the CDR3 reads TGTGCCAGCAGCTTGCGGGACAGCTCTGGAAACACCATATATTTT. Encoded protein: CASSLRDSSGNTIYF.

A single count supports this clone. V is TRBV7-2 and J is TRBJ2-1, with D perhaps matching TRBD2 (6 bases). V gave up 0 bases and J gave up 9 bases, with 21 bases separating them. This CDR3 is built from 17 residues. Per the germline V gene, CDR1 is SGHTA and CDR2 is FQGNSA. The CDR3 sequence is CASSLAPGTASFGEQFF. The CDR3 DNA follows: TGTGCCAGCAGCTTAGCTCCCGGGACTGCCTCTTTCGGTGAGCAGTTCTTC.

The V call is TRBV11-3, the J call TRBJ2-1, with D unresolved. The CDR3 consists of 11 residues. Trimming cost V 5 bases and J 6 bases, with 5 bases left between them. Germline V lookup: CDR1 SGHNT, CDR2 YENEEA. The CDR3 reads CASSLRNEQFF. In DNA form, the CDR3 reads TGTGCCAGCAGCCTTCGCAATGAGCAGTTCTTC. The variable domain in full, with the rest retrieved from reference TRBV11-3 and TRBJ2-1, is EAGVVQSPRYKIIEKKQPVAFWCNPISGHNTLYWYLQNLGQGPELLIRYENEEAVDDSQLPKDRFSAERLKGVDSTLKIQPAELGDSAVYLCASSLRNEQFFGPGTRLTVL.

The chain uses TRBV6-5 and TRBJ2-1; possible D gene TRBD2, 5 bases. This CDR3 region has 14 residues. Germline-derived CDR1 and CDR2 are MNHEY and SVGAGI. V was pared by 8 bases and J by 2 bases, with 13 bases between. CDR3 amino acids: CASAERRPYNEQFF. The CDR3 coding sequence is TGTGCCAGCGCGGAGCGGAGGCCCTACAATGAGCAGTTCTTC.

This CDR3 is CASGAGGQMNTEAFF. CDR3 sequence (DNA): TGTGCCAGCGGGGCAGGGGGCCAGATGAACACTGAAGCTTTCTTT. The chain has TRBV5-4 and TRBJ1-1; 8 positions agree with TRBD1. The CDR3 consists of 15 residues. Germline CDR1 reads SGHNT; CDR2 reads YYREEE (reference sequence). The V and J ends lost 7 bases and 0 bases, in that order; junction bases with no gene match: 8.

The chain links TRBV2 to TRBJ2-5, with D unresolved. The CDR3 runs 12 residues. CDR1 SNHLY and CDR2 FYNNEI come from the germline V gene. V was clipped by 6 bases and J by 5 bases, with 10 bases between them. In nucleotides, the CDR3 is TGTGCCAGCAGCTATATCCCGGAGACCCAGTACTTC. Residues: CASSYIPETQYF.

V and J are TRBV5-1 and TRBJ2-1; 7 bases map to TRBD1. The CDR3 is 17 amino acids. Unmatched junction bases numbered 10, after V lost 0 bases and J lost 4 bases. The germline V gene has CDR1 SGHRS and CDR2 YFSETQ. CDR3 DNA sequence: TGCGCCAGCAGCTTGGGGCCACCGGGACAGCTTTACAATGAGCAGTTCTTC. Its translation is CASSLGPPGQLYNEQFF.

The V and J genes are TRBV5-4 and TRBJ2-7, with 10 bases identical to TRBD2. After removal of 0 bases from V and 3 bases from J, the junction contained 3 bases not matched to a gene. Germline values: CDR1 SGHNT, CDR2 YYREEE (reference sequence). The CDR3 consists of 15 residues. CDR3: CASSLVLAGYYEQYF. Here the CDR3 DNA reads TGTGCCAGCAGCTTGGTACTAGCGGGGTACTACGAGCAGTACTTC. Full variable domain (rest looked up from reference TRBV5-4 and TRBJ2-7): ETGVTQSPTHLIKTRGQQVTLRCSSQSGHNTVSWYQQALGQGPQFIFQYYREEENGRGNFPPRFSGLQFPNYSSELNVNALELDDSALYLCASSLVLAGYYEQYFGPGTRLTVT.

V usage is TRBV11-2 and J usage is TRBJ2-7, with TRBD2 as a possible D gene (5 bases). The ends were cut back, 0 bases at V and 3 bases at J, with 9 bases in the middle. CDR1 is SGHAT and CDR2 is FQNNGV in the germline V gene. The CDR3 is made up of 14 amino acids. CDR3 loop: CASSLEVGSYEQYV. CDR3 sequence (DNA): TGTGCCAGCAGCTTAGAGGTTGGGAGCTACGAGCAGTACGTC.

V gene TRBV9 combines with J gene TRBJ1-2; D not certain. This CDR3 has 11 residues. The ends were cut back, 4 bases at V and 7 bases at J, with 8 bases in the middle. Germline CDR1 is SGDLS and CDR2 is YYNGEE. CDR3 sequence reads: CASSSRLGYTF. CDR3 coding DNA: TGTGCCAGCAGCTCCCGTCTTGGCTACACCTTC.

This clone was seen only a few times. The chain recombines TRBV7-9 with TRBJ2-1; 8 bases map to TRBD2. This CDR3 is built from 15 residues. CDR1 is SEHNR and CDR2 is FQNEAQ in the germline V gene (reference sequence). Germline trimming cut 7 bases from V and 1 base from J; bases unmatched to any gene: 6. As DNA, the CDR3 is TGTGCCAGCACGGCGGGACTAGTTTCCTACAATGAGCAGTTCTTC. This translates into CASTAGLVSYNEQFF.